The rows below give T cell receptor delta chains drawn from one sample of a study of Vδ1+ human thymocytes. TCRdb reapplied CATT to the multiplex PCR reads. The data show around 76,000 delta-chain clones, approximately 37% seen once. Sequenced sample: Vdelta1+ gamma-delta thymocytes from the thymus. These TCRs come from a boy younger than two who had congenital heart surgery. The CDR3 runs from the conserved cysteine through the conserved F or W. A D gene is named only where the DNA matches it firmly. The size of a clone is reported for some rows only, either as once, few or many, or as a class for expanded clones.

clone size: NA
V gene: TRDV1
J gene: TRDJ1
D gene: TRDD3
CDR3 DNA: TGTGCTCTTGGAGGTGGGGGATACGTCTGGACCGATAAACTCATCTTT
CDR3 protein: CALGGGGYVWTDKLIF

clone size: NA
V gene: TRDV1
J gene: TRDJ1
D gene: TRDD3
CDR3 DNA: TGTGCTCTTGGCATCCCCTACAGGCTTACTGGGGGAGCCGATAAACTCATCTTT
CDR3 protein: CALGIPYRLTGGADKLIF

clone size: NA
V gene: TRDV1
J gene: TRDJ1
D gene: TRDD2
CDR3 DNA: TGTGCTCTTGGGGAACCCCTTCCTAAGAACAGGCCCGATAAACTCATCTTT
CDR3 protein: CALGEPLPKNRPDKLIF

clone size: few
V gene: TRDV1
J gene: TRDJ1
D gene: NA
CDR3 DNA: TGTGCTCTTGGGGAAGGAGGGTACACCGATAAACTCATCTTT
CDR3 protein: CALGEGGYTDKLIF

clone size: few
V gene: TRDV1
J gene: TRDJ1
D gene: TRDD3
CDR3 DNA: TGTGCTCTTGGGGAACTCCTACATTGGGGGATACTCACCGATAAACTCATCTTT
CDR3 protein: CALGELLHWGILTDKLIF

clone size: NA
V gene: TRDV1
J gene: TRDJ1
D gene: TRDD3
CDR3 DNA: TGTGCTCTTGGGGAACTTCTCTGGGGGTCTCGGGGCGATAAACTCATCTTT
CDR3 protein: CALGELLWGSRGDKLIF

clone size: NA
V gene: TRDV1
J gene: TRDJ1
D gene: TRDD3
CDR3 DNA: TGTGCTCTTGGGGAACGTCCTACGAATGGTCTGGGGGATACGGACACCGATAAACTCATCTTT
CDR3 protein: CALGERPTNGLGDTDTDKLIF

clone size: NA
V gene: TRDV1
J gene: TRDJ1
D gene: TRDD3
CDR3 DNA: TGTGCTCTTGGGCCCGTTCTGGGGTTGGGGGAAAATCGCACCGATAAACTCATCTTT
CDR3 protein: CALGPVLGLGENRTDKLIF

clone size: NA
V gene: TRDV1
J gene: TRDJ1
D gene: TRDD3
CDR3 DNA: TGTGCTCTTGGGGAACTAGAGGAGGGGCTGGGGGATAGTCCCTACACCGATAAACTCATCTTT
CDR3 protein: CALGELEEGLGDSPYTDKLIF

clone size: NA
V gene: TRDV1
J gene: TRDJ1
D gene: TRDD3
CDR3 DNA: TGTGCTCTTGGGGAACCCACCATTTACTGGGGGATCAACACCGATAAACTCATCTTT
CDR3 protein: CALGEPTIYWGINTDKLIF

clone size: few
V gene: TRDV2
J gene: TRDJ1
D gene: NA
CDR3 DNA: TGTGCCTGTGACACCTTTCGGATGAGGGGGCAAGGGACCGATAGACTCATCTTT
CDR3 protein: CACDTFRMRGQGTDRLIF

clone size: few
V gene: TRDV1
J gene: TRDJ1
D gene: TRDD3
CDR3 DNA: TGTGCTCTTGGGGAACTTCCAACCAAGACTGGGGGATACCCGACACGGGACGATAAACTCATCTTT
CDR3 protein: CALGELPTKTGGYPTRDDKLIF

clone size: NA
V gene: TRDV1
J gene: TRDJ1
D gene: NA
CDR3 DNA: TGTGCTCTTGGGATTATCCCCTCCGATAAACTCATCTTT
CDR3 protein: CALGIIPSDKLIF

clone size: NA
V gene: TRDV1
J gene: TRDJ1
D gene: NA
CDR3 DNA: TGTGCTCTTGGGGAGCACCTTCCTACTGGGGGATACACCGATAAACTCATCTTT
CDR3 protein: CALGEHLPTGGYTDKLIF

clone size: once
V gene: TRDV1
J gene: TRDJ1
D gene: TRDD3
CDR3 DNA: TGTGCTCTTGGGGACCCCTCACTCCCGCTAGCGTTGGGGGATACGGGGCCCGATAAACTCATCTTT
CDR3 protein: CALGDPSLPLALGDTGPDKLIF

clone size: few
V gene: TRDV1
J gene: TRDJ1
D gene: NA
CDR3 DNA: TGTGCTCTTGGGGCAACGGGCCTTCACACCGATAAACTCATCTTT
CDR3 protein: CALGATGLHTDKLIF

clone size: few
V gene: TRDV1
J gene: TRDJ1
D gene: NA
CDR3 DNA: TGTGCTCTTGGGGAACGGGGGGCTTCCTCCGGAGGGCTTGGGTGCTACACCGATAAACTCATCTTT
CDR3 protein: CALGERGASSGGLGCYTDKLIF